This TCR beta chain was identified in a study of T cell repertoires in cytomegalovirus infection. Findings and limits, study-wide: Carriers of CMV and the relevant HLA type were discriminated by public TCR beta frequency.

TCRdb analysed the reads with MiXCR anew, one entry per CDR3 protein. Among about 160,000 distinct CDR3 sequences listed, about 20% were seen once. Germline CDR1 and CDR2: MGHRA and YSYEKL. V lost 0 bases, J lost 2 bases, and 7 bases stayed unmatched. The CDR3 is 17 amino acids. Regarding this clonotype: Its target is not known.

Sequencing used CD8+ T cells from cultured PBMCs, obtained from culture after CMV antigen stimulation. The chain carries TRBV4-1 and TRBJ1-2; TRBD1 agrees at 9 bases. This TCR was sampled from a human donor in good health (CMV status not recorded). Some clones in this sample may be carry-over from other donors' samples. DNA of the CDR3: TGCGCCAGCAGCCAAGATTGGGTGGGGACAGGGAACTATGGCTACACCTTC. It codes for CASSQDWVGTGNYGYTF.